The 18 T cell receptor beta chains presented below share a single source sample, sequenced in a study of blood T cell repertoires in COVID-19. TCRdb's copy holds only in-frame clones and misses some; the assay was immunoSEQ multiplex PCR. The sample includes about 200,000 clones, 65% to 90% of them seen just once. Sample: peripheral blood. All receptors come from a woman in her sixties or seventies with COVID-19, enrolled during active disease.

A word on this clone: The junction and the germline gene differ at one end; a read error may be behind it. The chain is built from TRBV15 and TRBJ1-2; 10 bases match TRBD1. Germline CDR1 and CDR2: LNHNV and YYDKDF (reference sequence). The CDR3 runs to 15 residues. The CDR3 DNA follows: TGTGCCACCAGCGGAGACAGGGGGCTTTACTATGGCTACACCTTC. Residues: CATSGDRGLYYGYTF.

In its sample, this clone was seen once. The rearrangement joins TRBV7-9 to TRBJ1-2, with D maybe TRBD1 (6 bases). The CDR3 runs 15 residues. Germline CDR1 is SEHNR and CDR2 is FQNEAQ (reference sequence). The germline V and J ends were trimmed by 6 bases and 3 bases, with 17 bases remaining between them. In DNA, the CDR3 is TGTGCCAGCAGGTCCGACAGGAAAGGAGACTATGGCTACACCTTC. It yields the protein CASRSDRKGDYGYTF.

The V and J genes are TRBV3-1 (or the pseudogene TRBV3-2) and TRBJ2-7; 7 bases agree with TRBD2. Per the germline V gene, CDR1 is LGHDT and CDR2 is YNNKEL (reference sequence). The junction had 11 bases not matched to a gene; V was cut back by 1 base and J by 5 bases. CDR3 size: 16 residues. For the CDR3, the DNA is TGTGCCAGCAGCCAAGGTAACGCAGGGAGGGGCGACGAGCAGTACTTC. This encodes CASSQGNAGRGDEQYF.

The V call is TRBV18, the J call TRBJ1-1; the match to TRBD1 covers 8 bases. Germline trimming cut 1 base from V and 8 bases from J; bases unmatched to any gene: 6. Germline CDR1 KGHSH, CDR2 LQKENI. The CDR3 sequence is 14 residues long. The CDR3 loop reads CASSPRTGGSEAFF. The CDR3 nucleotides are TGTGCCAGCTCACCACGTACAGGGGGGAGCGAAGCTTTCTTT.

The chain couples TRBV19 to TRBJ1-2; D ambiguous. V lost 7 bases and J 4 bases, leaving 16 bases between the germline ends. This CDR3 region has 14 residues. From germline, CDR1 is LNHDA and CDR2 SQIVND (reference sequence). The CDR3 coding sequence is TGTGCCAGTATCCCCCGTATAACGAGCTATGGCTACACCTTC. Its protein product is CASIPRITSYGYTF.

This rearrangement joins TRBV7-2 to TRBJ1-5, with 11 bases matching TRBD1. This CDR3 is built from 15 residues. Germline V gene data show CDR1 as SGHTA and CDR2 as FQGNSA. The J segment lost 5 bases and the V segment lost 5 bases, leaving 5 bases of the junction unmatched. The CDR3 bases are TGTGCCAGCAGCCCGCGGACAGGGGGCGATCAGCCCCAGCATTTT. Its protein is CASSPRTGGDQPQHF.

DNA for the CDR3: TGTGCCAGTACCCCGACAGGGCGAGAGACCCAGTACTTC. Translation gives CASTPTGRETQYF. V gene TRBV19 combines with J gene TRBJ2-5, with 7 bases lining up with TRBD1. From germline, CDR1 is LNHDA and CDR2 SQIVND (reference sequence). The CDR3 is made up of 13 amino acids. V shed 7 bases and J 4 bases; nucleotides not matched to a gene: 6.

This rearrangement joins TRBV11-2 to TRBJ2-7; 7 bases are a match to TRBD2. With V trimmed by 0 bases and J by 6 bases, 11 bases remained unmatched. Germline V gene sequence: CDR1 SGHAT, CDR2 FQNNGV. The CDR3 spans 16 residues. The CDR3 bases are TGTGCCAGCAGCTTAGATCGAGTAGCGGGCTCGGGCGAGCAGTACTTC. This gives the protein CASSLDRVAGSGEQYF.

This clone has just a few counts. The CDR3 nucleotides are TGTGCCAGCTCACCACTGACAGGGACCCTCGAGCAGTACTTC. Translation gives CASSPLTGTLEQYF. This chain joins TRBV18 and TRBJ2-7; 7 bases match TRBD1. The J segment lost 6 bases and the V segment lost 1 base, leaving 6 bases of the junction unmatched. Germline V CDR1 and CDR2: KGHSH, LQKENI. This CDR3 is built from 14 residues. Full variable domain (remainder filled in from reference TRBV18 and TRBJ2-7): NAGVMQNPRHLVRRRGQEARLRCSPMKGHSHVYWYRQLPEEGLKFMVYLQKENIIDESGMPKERFSAEFPKEGPSILRIQQVVRGDSAAYFCASSPLTGTLEQYFGPGTRLTVT.

This rearrangement joins TRBV27 to TRBJ1-6; tentative D call: TRBD1 (6 bases). Germline CDR1 is MNHEY and CDR2 is SMNVEV (reference sequence). V was pared by 5 bases and J by 7 bases, with 12 bases between. This CDR3 comprises 14 residues. Here the CDR3 reads CASSTAGANSPLHF. The CDR3 coding sequence is TGTGCCAGCAGTACGGCAGGGGCGAATTCACCCCTCCACTTT.

This clone was seen a few times. This chain uses TRBV6-5 with TRBJ1-5, with D perhaps TRBD1 (5 bases). The germline CDR1 and CDR2 sequences are MNHEY and SVGAGI. V was clipped by 7 bases and J by 6 bases, with 16 bases between them. The CDR3 has 14 amino acids. CDR3 region: CASTNPGLGQPQHF. The DNA for the CDR3 is TGTGCCAGCACTAACCCAGGGTTGGGTCAGCCCCAGCATTTT.

This chain joins TRBV29-1 and TRBJ2-2; no reliable D call. V dropped 3 bases and J dropped 5 bases, with 10 bases sitting between them. This CDR3 contains 13 residues. Germline V CDR1 and CDR2: SQVTM, ANQGSEA. CDR3 loop: CSVDPTGTGELFF. DNA of the CDR3: TGCAGCGTTGACCCGACTGGGACCGGGGAGCTGTTTTTT.

The genes are TRBV27 and TRBJ2-2, with D perhaps TRBD1 (5 bases). This CDR3 comprises 20 residues. V gave up 10 bases and J gave up 1 base, with 31 bases separating them. Germline loops: CDR1 MNHEY, CDR2 SMNVEV (reference sequence). This CDR3 is CATKSRVLLGAGRNTGELFF. The DNA of the CDR3 is TGTGCCACCAAGTCACGGGTACTTTTAGGGGCAGGGCGGAACACCGGGGAGCTGTTTTTT.

This rearrangement joins TRBV18 to TRBJ2-7, with 11 bases identical to TRBD1. This CDR3 is 15 amino acids long. V dropped 2 bases and J dropped 6; count of bases not matched to a gene: 6. Germline assignment: CDR1 KGHSH and CDR2 LQKENI. The CDR3 sequence is CASSPLRDRGTEQYF. CDR3 DNA: TGTGCCAGCTCACCATTACGGGACAGGGGGACCGAGCAGTACTTC.

The genes are TRBV28 and TRBJ1-4; D ambiguous. From germline, CDR1 is MDHEN and CDR2 SYDVKM. V lost 2 bases to trimming and J lost 9 bases, with 10 bases between them. The CDR3 runs 13 residues. The CDR3 coding sequence is TGTGCCAGCAGTTTAGGTAGGGAGAAAAAACTGTTTTTT. Amino acids: CASSLGREKKLFF.

This clone was observed a handful of times. Other DNA sequences of this sample code for an identical CDR3. The rearrangement links TRBV7-2 to TRBJ1-2, with 9 nucleotides matching TRBD1. Germline V gene sequence: CDR1 SGHTA, CDR2 FQGNSA. V shed 5 bases, J shed 3 bases, and the junction held 4 bases outside the gene matches. There are 14 residues in the CDR3. CDR3 DNA: TGTGCCAGCAGCCTACGGACAGGGGACTATGGCTACACCTTC. Its protein is CASSLRTGDYGYTF. The full variable domain, completed using reference TRBV7-2 and TRBJ1-2, is GAGVSQSPSNKVTEKGKDVELRCDPISGHTALYWYRQSLGQGLEFLIYFQGNSAPDKSGLPSDRFSAERTGGSVSTLTIQRTQQEDSAVYLCASSLRTGDYGYTFGSGTRLTVV.

J is TRBJ2-2 and V is TRBV10-3; 10 positions agree with TRBD2. The germline CDR1 and CDR2 sequences are ENHRY and SYGVKD. The V and J ends lost 6 bases and 6 bases, in that order; junction bases with no gene match: 13. The CDR3 totals 17 residues. The CDR3 DNA reads as TGTGCCATCAGCCCGAAGTTAGCGGGAGGTGGTCCCGGGGAGCTGTTTTTT. This encodes CAISPKLAGGGPGELFF.

This sequence joins TRBV2 and TRBJ2-7; no firm D call. The V and J ends lost 7 bases and 4 bases respectively, with 8 bases between them. From germline, CDR1 is SNHLY and CDR2 FYNNEI. The CDR3 contains 11 residues. The CDR3 region has the DNA TGTGCCAGCATAGTCGGGTACGAGCAGTACTTC. Translation gives CASIVGYEQYF.